These 5 T cell receptor beta chains came from one sample sequenced in a study of response to subunit inactivated influenza vaccine. One entry per CDR3 protein, called by TCRdb with MiXCR from the RT-PCR reads. This sample yields fewer than 350,000 distinct CDR3 sequences, of which 21% are seen a single time; about a tenth belongs to the top ten. The material was PBMCs from blood, obtained less than 22 months after vaccination. These receptors originate from a man aged 50 to 75 who received an inactivated influenza vaccine.

V gene TRBV3-1 combines with J gene TRBJ2-1; D may correspond to TRBD1 or TRBD2 (5 bases each). V was cut by 4 bases and J by 2 bases, with 9 bases left in between. The germline gives CDR1 LGHDT, CDR2 YNNKEL (reference sequence). The CDR3 covers 14 residues. CDR3 DNA: TGTGCCAGCAGCCGCCGGGACGCCTACAATGAGCAGTTCTTC. It yields the protein CASSRRDAYNEQFF.

This clonotype was detected ten times or more. The V and J genes are TRBV6-2 or TRBV6-3 and TRBJ1-1; D gene uncertain. This CDR3 spans 12 amino acids. Germline V gene lookup returns CDR1 MNHEY and CDR2 SVGEGT. The V gene lost 2 bases and the J gene lost 3 bases, with 4 bases spanning the gap. The CDR3 nucleotides are TGTGCCAGCAGTTACGGGTACACTGAAGCTTTCTTT. Protein sequence: CASSYGYTEAFF.

This clonotype was seen more than once but under ten times. The rearrangement links TRBV7-2 to TRBJ2-7, with 8 bases identical to TRBD2. V shed 3 bases and J 4 bases; nucleotides not matched to a gene: 8. The CDR3 length is 15 residues. Germline CDR1 and CDR2: SGHTA and FQGNSA. The chain's CDR3 is CASSLGAGEGYEQYF. The CDR3 coding sequence is TGTGCCAGCAGCTTGGGAGCGGGAGAGGGGTACGAGCAGTACTTC. The full variable domain, in which reference TRBV7-2 and TRBJ2-7 provide the parts outside the CDR3, is GAGVSQSPSNKVTEKGKDVELRCDPISGHTALYWYRQSLGQGLEFLIYFQGNSAPDKSGLPSDRFSAERTGGSVSTLTIQRTQQEDSAVYLCASSLGAGEGYEQYFGPGTRLTVT.

This clonotype came up a few times. This chain uses TRBV7-3 with TRBJ1-1; D might be TRBD1 (5 bases). There are 15 residues in the CDR3. Trimming took off 3 bases at V and 4 bases at J, with 15 bases between the two ends. The germline gives CDR1 SGHTA, CDR2 FQGTGA. The CDR3 coding sequence is TGTGCCAGCAGCTTGAACCCAGGGCGTGTCACTGAAGCTTTCTTT. Its protein product is CASSLNPGRVTEAFF. The variable domain in full, completed from reference TRBV7-3 and TRBJ1-1, reads GAGVSQTPSNKVTEKGKYVELRCDPISGHTALYWYRQSLGQGPEFLIYFQGTGAADDSGLPNDRFFAVRPEGSVSTLKIQRTERGDSAVYLCASSLNPGRVTEAFFGQGTRLTVV.

The chain is built from TRBV5-6 and TRBJ1-2; weak D call: TRBD1 (6 bases). Per germline, CDR1 SGHDT and CDR2 YYEEEE. The germline V and J ends were trimmed by 5 bases and 2 bases, with 10 bases remaining between them. The length of the CDR3 is 13 residues. The CDR3 here is CASRWGRNYGYTF. CDR3 DNA: TGTGCCAGCAGGTGGGGGCGAAACTATGGCTACACCTTC. Drawing the rest from reference TRBV5-6 and TRBJ1-2, the complete variable domain is DAGVTQSPTHLIKTRGQQVTLRCSPKSGHDTVSWYQQALGQGPQFIFQYYEEEERQRGNFPDRFSGHQFPNYSSELNVNALLLGDSALYLCASRWGRNYGYTFGSGTRLTVV.